Sequencing of this TCR beta chain was carried out in a study of blood T cells in healthy people across ages. General study findings and limits: The donors' CMV status was not determined, possibly confounding changes in expanded clonotypes.

Using a J-beta primer mix together with a sample-barcoded 5' primer, a second PCR was run for about 6 to 12 cycles. TCRdb reprocessed the 5' RACE reads with MiXCR, giving one entry per CDR3 protein. The sample has about 1.6 million distinct CDR3 sequences, around 35% seen once; the top ten hold roughly 12%. Concerning this clonotype itself: Its antigen is as yet unknown. At one boundary the junction diverges from the germline segment, which might be a read error.

CDR3 size: 14 residues. From germline, CDR1 is SEHNR and CDR2 FQNEAQ (reference sequence). The chain employs TRBV7-9 and TRBJ1-6, with TRBD1 matching over 7 bases. This receptor was taken from a woman younger than 45 in good health. The sequencing sample was made of blood. CDR3 sequence (DNA): TGTGCCAGCAGCTTACGACAGGGTAATTTACCCCTCCACTTT. This codes for CASSLRQGNLPLHF.